What follows are 18 T cell receptor beta chains derived from one specimen sequenced in a study of shared clonotypes between healthy human individuals (dated by TCRdb to the early 2020s). Library prep was done by the immunoSEQ multiplex PCR assay. TCRdb provides this immuneACCESS table in a form limited to in-frame rearrangements. Some clones are lacking; in checked studies, under half of them reflect an unresolved V gene, and why the rest are absent is not known. The sample includes roughly 2.5 million clones, with just over 90% observed a single time. The top ten clonotypes cover over 0.12% of the sample. The sample comprised naive CD4+ T cells sorted from blood. The cell subset or site label for this specimen denotes: CD45RA+ positively selected. The receptors derive from a man between 18 and 29 years old in good health.

The chain employs TRBV19 and TRBJ2-1, with D possibly being TRBD1 or TRBD2 (5 bases each). CDR3 size: 16 residues. In germline, CDR1 is LNHDA, CDR2 SQIVND (reference sequence). V was shortened by 5 bases and J by 10 bases, with 24 bases between the two germline ends. DNA for the CDR3: TGTGCCAGTAGTGTGTCCGGGACGGTTGAGGGAAGGGAGCAGTTCTTC. Protein: CASSVSGTVEGREQFF.

This chain joins TRBV6-1 and TRBJ2-5; D is perhaps TRBD1 (6 bases). The CDR3 loop spans 15 amino acids. Trimming removed 2 bases at V and 0 bases at J, with 10 bases between. Germline loops: CDR1 MNHNS, CDR2 SASEGT. CDR3: CASSETQGYQETQYF. In DNA form, the CDR3 reads TGTGCCAGCAGTGAAACTCAGGGGTACCAAGAGACCCAGTACTTC.

The genes are TRBV5-4 and TRBJ2-5; no clear D gene. The germline gives CDR1 SGHNT, CDR2 YYREEE (reference sequence). There are 14 residues in the CDR3. V dropped 5 bases and J dropped 2 bases, with 13 bases sitting between them. CDR3 sequence reads: CASRFSVGQETQYF. The CDR3 region has the DNA TGTGCCAGCAGGTTCTCGGTCGGACAAGAGACCCAGTACTTC.

V and J are TRBV19 and TRBJ1-3; 10 positions match TRBD1. The CDR3 sequence is 19 residues long. In germline, CDR1 is LNHDA, CDR2 SQIVND (reference sequence). V shed 8 bases, J shed 4 bases, and the junction held 20 bases outside the gene matches. CDR3 coding DNA: TGTGCCAGTTTCCCCGGGACAGGGGTCCTCAAGTCGGGAGGAAACACCATATATTTT. Its translation is CASFPGTGVLKSGGNTIYF. Using reference TRBV19 and TRBJ1-3 for the parts outside the CDR3, the full variable domain is DGGITQSPKYLFRKEGQNVTLSCEQNLNHDAMYWYRQDPGQGLRLIYYSQIVNDFQKGDIAEGYSVSREKKESFPLTVTSAQKNPTAFYLCASFPGTGVLKSGGNTIYFGEGSWLTVV.

The chain is built from TRBV5-6 and TRBJ2-7; 8 bases are shared with TRBD1. CDR1 and CDR2 (germline): SGHDT, YYEEEE. The CDR3 runs to 13 residues. V was clipped by 5 bases and J by 3 bases; unmatched bases: 4. CDR3 in DNA: TGTGCCAGCAGGGGGACAGGCCTCTACGAGCAGTACTTC. It is translated as CASRGTGLYEQYF.

This chain links TRBV5-4 with TRBJ2-3, with TRBD2 identical over 9 bases. The germline V gene has CDR1 SGHNT and CDR2 YYREEE (reference sequence). This CDR3 region has 15 residues. The ends lost 4 bases at V and 4 bases at J; junction bases unmatched: 7. The DNA of the CDR3 is TGTGCCAGCAGCGCTAGCGGGAACAATGCAGATACGCAGTATTTT. Protein sequence: CASSASGNNADTQYF.

This sequence joins TRBV19 and TRBJ2-3, with TRBD1 identical over 8 bases. This CDR3 is 16 amino acids long. Losses at the gene ends were 4 bases for V and 0 bases for J; bases not matched to a gene: 6. CDR1 and CDR2 (germline): LNHDA, SQIVND (reference sequence). Here the CDR3 reads CASSRLRQGSTDTQYF. CDR3 sequence (DNA): TGTGCCAGTAGTAGATTGCGACAGGGGAGCACAGATACGCAGTATTTT. Full variable domain (missing parts from reference TRBV19 and TRBJ2-3): DGGITQSPKYLFRKEGQNVTLSCEQNLNHDAMYWYRQDPGQGLRLIYYSQIVNDFQKGDIAEGYSVSREKKESFPLTVTSAQKNPTAFYLCASSRLRQGSTDTQYFGPGTRLTVL.

The V gene is TRBV4-1, the J gene TRBJ2-5; the D is unclear. The CDR3 extends over 17 amino acids. Trimming left V 1 base short and J 4 bases short, with 19 bases between. Germline CDR1 reads MGHRA; CDR2 reads YSYEKL. The DNA of the CDR3 is TGCGCCAGCAGCCAAGGAGTCGCGGTGGCAGGCGTAGAGACCCAGTACTTC. Its translation is CASSQGVAVAGVETQYF.

CDR3 coding DNA: TGTGCCAGCTCATTCCGGGGAAATAAGGAGAACACTGAAGCTTTCTTT. Its protein product is CASSFRGNKENTEAFF. The gene calls are TRBV18 and TRBJ1-1; no firm D call. Germline V gene sequence: CDR1 KGHSH, CDR2 LQKENI. V was clipped by 5 bases and J by 1 base, with 17 bases between them. The CDR3 loop spans 16 amino acids.

Notes on this clone: The same CDR3 also results from other DNA sequences found in this sample. The CDR3 loop is CASSEVAGVRTGELFF. The CDR3 DNA follows: TGTGCCAGCAGTGAAGTGGCGGGAGTACGGACCGGGGAGCTGTTTTTT. The genes are TRBV6-1 and TRBJ2-2; 7 bases line up with TRBD2. J gave up 5 bases and V 1 base, and 7 bases lay outside the gene matches. The CDR3 is made up of 16 amino acids. Germline V gene data show CDR1 as MNHNS and CDR2 as SASEGT.

The chain recombines TRBV4-3 with TRBJ1-1; 7 positions agree with TRBD1. The germline V gene has CDR1 LGHNA and CDR2 YSLEER. The CDR3 has 20 residues. V lost 1 base and J lost 5; bases outside the gene matches: 22. The CDR3 here is CASSQGDRGWTAGRRTEAFF. In nucleotides, the CDR3 is TGCGCCAGCAGCCAAGGGGACAGAGGATGGACAGCCGGAAGGAGGACTGAAGCTTTCTTT.

This sequence joins TRBV6-1 and TRBJ1-1; D ambiguous. Germline CDR1 reads MNHNS; CDR2 reads SASEGT. The CDR3 spans 15 residues. Deletions cut 5 bases from V and 9 bases from J, with 22 bases between. CDR3 coding DNA: TGTGCCAGCAGTTCCGGTTCTCTGGAGTCCCGGCAAGCTTTCTTT. This sequence encodes CASSSGSLESRQAFF.

The V gene is TRBV7-9, the J gene TRBJ1-1; a possible D gene is TRBD1 (6 bases). Trimming took off 5 bases at V and 3 bases at J, with 10 bases between the two ends. In germline, CDR1 is SEHNR, CDR2 FQNEAQ (reference sequence). The CDR3 sequence is 13 residues long. CDR3 DNA sequence: TGTGCCAGCAGCGCACAGGGCTACACTGAAGCTTTCTTT. As protein: CASSAQGYTEAFF.

The rearrangement links TRBV6-1 to TRBJ2-3, with a possible D match to TRBD1 (6 bases). Trimming took 3 bases from V and 0 from J, leaving 13 bases between them. Looked up from germline, CDR1 is MNHNS and CDR2 is SASEGT. The CDR3 runs to 16 residues. In DNA, the CDR3 is TGTGCCAGCAGTGAGATGGCAGGACAGAGCACAGATACGCAGTATTTT. Its translation is CASSEMAGQSTDTQYF.

This chain links TRBV5-5 with TRBJ2-7; TRBD1 matches 9 bases. The CDR3 is made up of 15 amino acids. The junction had 7 bases not matched to a gene; V was cut back by 1 base and J by 5 bases. Germline CDR1 reads SGHKS; CDR2 reads YYEKEE (reference sequence). The CDR3 DNA reads as TGTGCCAGCAGCTTGATAACGGGACAGGGCCACGAGCAGTACTTC. As protein: CASSLITGQGHEQYF.

This clone was observed a single time. The rearrangement links TRBV30 to TRBJ1-5; D call uncertain. This CDR3 spans 16 amino acids. Per the germline V gene, CDR1 is GTSNPN and CDR2 is SVGIG (reference sequence). Trimming took off 4 bases at V and 7 bases at J, with 23 bases between the two ends. Here the CDR3 DNA reads TGTGCCTGGACCCCAAGTCGGTCCCTGAGTGGACAGCCCCAGCATTTT. It translates to CAWTPSRSLSGQPQHF.

The rearrangement uses TRBV30 and TRBJ1-4; 11 bases align to TRBD1. The CDR3 is 13 amino acids. From germline, CDR1 is GTSNPN and CDR2 SVGIG (reference sequence). V lost 4 bases, J lost 9 bases, and 4 bases stayed unmatched. The CDR3 here is CAWIGTGGKKLFF. DNA of the CDR3: TGTGCCTGGATCGGGACAGGGGGGAAAAAACTGTTTTTT.

V gene TRBV18 combines with J gene TRBJ2-1; TRBD1 might be the D (6 bases). The CDR3 covers 15 residues. The V gene's germline CDR1 is KGHSH and CDR2 LQKENI. The ends were cut back, 6 bases at V and 4 bases at J, with 16 bases in the middle. CDR3 coding DNA: TGTGCCAGCTCGAGAGTCGACAGGCCGTACAATGAGCAGTTCTTC. This sequence encodes CASSRVDRPYNEQFF.